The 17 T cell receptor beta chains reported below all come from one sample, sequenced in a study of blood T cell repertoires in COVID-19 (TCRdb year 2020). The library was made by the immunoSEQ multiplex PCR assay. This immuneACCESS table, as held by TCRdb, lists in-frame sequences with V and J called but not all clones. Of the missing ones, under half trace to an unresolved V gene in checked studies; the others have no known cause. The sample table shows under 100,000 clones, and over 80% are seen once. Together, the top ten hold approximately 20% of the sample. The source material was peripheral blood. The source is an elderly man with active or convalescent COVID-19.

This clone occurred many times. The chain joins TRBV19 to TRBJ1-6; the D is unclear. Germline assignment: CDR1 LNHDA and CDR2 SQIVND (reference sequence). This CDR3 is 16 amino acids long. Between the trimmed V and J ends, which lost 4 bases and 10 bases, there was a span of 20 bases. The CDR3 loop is CASSKRLEPDGSPLHF. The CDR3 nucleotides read TGTGCCAGTAGTAAGCGGCTTGAGCCCGATGGCTCACCCCTCCACTTT.

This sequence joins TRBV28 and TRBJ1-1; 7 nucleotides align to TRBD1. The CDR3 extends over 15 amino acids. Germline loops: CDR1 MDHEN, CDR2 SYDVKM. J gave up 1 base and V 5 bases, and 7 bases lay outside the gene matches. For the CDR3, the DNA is TGTGCCAGCAGTAGGGCAGGGGGTGCGAACACTGAAGCTTTCTTT. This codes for CASSRAGGANTEAFF.

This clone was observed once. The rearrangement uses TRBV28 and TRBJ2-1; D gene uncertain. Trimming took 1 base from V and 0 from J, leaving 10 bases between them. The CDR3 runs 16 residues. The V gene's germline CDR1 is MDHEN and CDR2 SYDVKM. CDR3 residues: CASSLSIPVSYNEQFF. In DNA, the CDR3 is TGTGCCAGCAGTTTATCGATCCCAGTCTCCTACAATGAGCAGTTCTTC.

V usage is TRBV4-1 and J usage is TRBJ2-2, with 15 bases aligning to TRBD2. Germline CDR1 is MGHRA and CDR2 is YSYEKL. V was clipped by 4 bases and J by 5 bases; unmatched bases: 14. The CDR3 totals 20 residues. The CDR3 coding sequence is TGCGCCAGCAGCCGAGGCCCGCAGGGACTAGCGGGAGGTAGTACCGGGGAGCTGTTTTTT. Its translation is CASSRGPQGLAGGSTGELFF.

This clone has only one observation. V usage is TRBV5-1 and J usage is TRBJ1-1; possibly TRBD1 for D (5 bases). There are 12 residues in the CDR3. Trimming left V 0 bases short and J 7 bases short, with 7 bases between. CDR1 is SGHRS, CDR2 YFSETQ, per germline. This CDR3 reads CASSLDRYEAFF. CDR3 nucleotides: TGCGCCAGCAGCTTGGACAGGTATGAAGCTTTCTTT. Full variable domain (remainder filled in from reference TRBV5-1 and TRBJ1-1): KAGVTQTPRYLIKTRGQQVTLSCSPISGHRSVSWYQQTPGQGLQFLFEYFSETQRNKGNFPGRFSGRQFSNSRSEMNVSTLELGDSALYLCASSLDRYEAFFGQGTRLTVV.

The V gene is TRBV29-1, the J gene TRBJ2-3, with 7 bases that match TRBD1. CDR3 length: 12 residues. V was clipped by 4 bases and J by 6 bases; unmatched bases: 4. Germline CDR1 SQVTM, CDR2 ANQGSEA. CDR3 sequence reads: CSVVQGVDTQYF. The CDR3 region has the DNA TGCAGCGTTGTTCAGGGGGTCGATACGCAGTATTTT.

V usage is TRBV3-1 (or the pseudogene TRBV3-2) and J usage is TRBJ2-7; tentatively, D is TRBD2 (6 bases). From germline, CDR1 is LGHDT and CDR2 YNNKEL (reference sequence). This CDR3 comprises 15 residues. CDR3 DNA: TGTGCCAGCAGCCCCGGCGGAGGGGATTCCCTCCCTCTTACGGTC. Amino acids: CASSPGGGDSLPLTV.

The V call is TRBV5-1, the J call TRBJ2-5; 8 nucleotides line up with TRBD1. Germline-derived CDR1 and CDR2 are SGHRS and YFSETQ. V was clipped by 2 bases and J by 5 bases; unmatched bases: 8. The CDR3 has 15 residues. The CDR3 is CASSLRQGSGETQYF. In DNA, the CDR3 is TGCGCCAGCAGCTTAAGACAGGGGAGCGGGGAGACCCAGTACTTC.

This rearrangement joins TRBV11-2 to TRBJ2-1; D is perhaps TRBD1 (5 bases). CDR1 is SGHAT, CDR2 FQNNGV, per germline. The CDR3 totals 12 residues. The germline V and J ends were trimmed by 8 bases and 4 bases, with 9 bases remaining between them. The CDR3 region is CASSTVYNEQFF. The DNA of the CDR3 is TGTGCCAGCTCGACAGTTTACAATGAGCAGTTCTTC.

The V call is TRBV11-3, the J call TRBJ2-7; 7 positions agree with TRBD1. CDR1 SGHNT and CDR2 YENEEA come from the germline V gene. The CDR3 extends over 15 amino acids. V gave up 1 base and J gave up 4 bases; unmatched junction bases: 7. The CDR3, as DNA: TGTGCCAGCAGCTTAGGTGAGACAGGGTCGTACGAGCAGTACGTC. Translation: CASSLGETGSYEQYV.

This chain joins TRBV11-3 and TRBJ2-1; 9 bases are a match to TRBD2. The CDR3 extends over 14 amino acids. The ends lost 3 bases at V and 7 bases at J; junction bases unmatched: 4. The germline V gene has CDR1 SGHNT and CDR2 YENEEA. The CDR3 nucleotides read TGTGCCAGCAGCTTTAGCGGGAGAATGAATGAGCAGTTCTTC. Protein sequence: CASSFSGRMNEQFF.

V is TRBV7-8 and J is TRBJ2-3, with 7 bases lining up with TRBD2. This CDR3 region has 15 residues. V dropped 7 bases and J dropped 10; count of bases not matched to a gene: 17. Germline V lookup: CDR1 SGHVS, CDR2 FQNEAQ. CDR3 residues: CASILFAGDMVSQYF. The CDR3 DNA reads TGTGCCAGCATTCTCTTTGCGGGAGACATGGTGTCGCAGTATTTT.

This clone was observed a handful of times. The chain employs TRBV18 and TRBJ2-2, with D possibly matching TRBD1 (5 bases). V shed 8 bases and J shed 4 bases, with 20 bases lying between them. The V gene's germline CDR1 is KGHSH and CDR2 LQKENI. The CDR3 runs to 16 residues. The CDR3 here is CASRPPQGSGTGELFF. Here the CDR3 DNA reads TGTGCCAGCCGACCCCCCCAGGGCTCGGGCACCGGGGAGCTGTTTTTT.

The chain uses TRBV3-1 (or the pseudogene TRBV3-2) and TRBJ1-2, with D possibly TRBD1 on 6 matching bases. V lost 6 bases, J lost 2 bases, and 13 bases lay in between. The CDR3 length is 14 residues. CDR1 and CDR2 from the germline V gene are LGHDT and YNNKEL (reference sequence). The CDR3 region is CASRETGSNYGYTF. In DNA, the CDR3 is TGTGCCAGCAGGGAGACAGGATCCAACTATGGCTACACCTTC.

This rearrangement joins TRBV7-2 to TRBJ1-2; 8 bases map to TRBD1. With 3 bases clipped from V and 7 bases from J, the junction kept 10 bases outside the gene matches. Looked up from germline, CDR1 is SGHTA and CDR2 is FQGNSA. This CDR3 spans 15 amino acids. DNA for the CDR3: TGTGCCAGCAGCTTCACAGGACAGGGTGTCGGTGGCTACACCTTC. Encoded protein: CASSFTGQGVGGYTF.

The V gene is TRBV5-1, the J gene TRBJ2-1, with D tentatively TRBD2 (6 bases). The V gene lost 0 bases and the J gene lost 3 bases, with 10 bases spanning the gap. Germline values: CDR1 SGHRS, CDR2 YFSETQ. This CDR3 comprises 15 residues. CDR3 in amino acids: CASSLGDLNYNEQFF. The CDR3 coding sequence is TGCGCCAGCAGCTTGGGGGACTTGAACTACAATGAGCAGTTCTTC.

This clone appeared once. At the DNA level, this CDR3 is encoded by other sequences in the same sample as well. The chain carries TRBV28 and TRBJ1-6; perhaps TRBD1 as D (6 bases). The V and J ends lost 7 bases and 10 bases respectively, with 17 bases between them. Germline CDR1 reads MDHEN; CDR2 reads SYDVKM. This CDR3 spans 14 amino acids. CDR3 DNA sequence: TGTGCCAGCATTGGGGCCGGGGGGGGCTCACCCCTCCACTTT. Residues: CASIGAGGGSPLHF.